The T cell receptor beta chain under discussion was sequenced for a study of spatial heterogeneity in lung cancer. Looking at the study overall: The study sequenced follow-up PBMC samples when they were available, at a median of around 2 years after resection. Across the raw uncorrected reads, a unique TCR and UMI combination was observed, on average, more than ten times.

Stated time point: blood at routine non-recurrence follow-up after resection. TCRdb re-derived calls from the 5' RACE reads in MiXCR, one entry per CDR3 protein. The sample shows approximately 18,000 distinct CDR3 sequences, about 20% of them seen only once. The sequencing used PBMCs, collected at follow-up. This TCR derives from a male donor with early-stage non-small cell lung cancer.

The CDR3 DNA is TGTGCCAGCAGCATAGTAGGGGGCAGTGGAAACACCATATATTTT. Its protein product is CASSIVGGSGNTIYF. The chain joins TRBV11-2 to TRBJ1-3, with 7 bases matching TRBD1. Germline V gives CDR1 SGHAT, CDR2 FQNNGV. With V trimmed by 5 bases and J by 3 bases, 7 bases remained unmatched. This CDR3 has 15 amino acids.